The clone carrying this TCR beta chain was seen just once. Its target is unknown. The entry originates in a study of blood T cells in healthy people across ages. Study-level results: With naive T cell percentage, TCR beta diversity showed a strong correlation. There was no known CMV status for donors, so expanded clonotype changes were possibly confounded. The diversity estimates, figures obtained from one million T cells, were considered underestimates.

The CDR3 spans 15 residues. V was clipped by 5 bases and J by 8 bases, with 16 bases between them. The germline CDR1 and CDR2 sequences are SGHAT and FQNNGV. Around 9.5 milliliters of peripheral blood were drawn from each donor. Primed by a sample-barcoded 5' primer and a J-beta primer mix, a second PCR proceeded for 7 to 11 cycles. TCRdb itself ran the 5' RACE reads through MiXCR, one entry per CDR3 protein. The data show some 1 million distinct CDR3 sequences, 40% to 55% seen once. The TCR was taken from an older woman in good health. Sequenced material: blood. J is TRBJ1-6 and V is TRBV11-2, with D perhaps TRBD1 (6 bases). The CDR3 protein is CASSPTGSGHSPLHF. CDR3 bases: TGTGCCAGCAGCCCCACAGGGTCGGGACATTCACCCCTCCACTTT.